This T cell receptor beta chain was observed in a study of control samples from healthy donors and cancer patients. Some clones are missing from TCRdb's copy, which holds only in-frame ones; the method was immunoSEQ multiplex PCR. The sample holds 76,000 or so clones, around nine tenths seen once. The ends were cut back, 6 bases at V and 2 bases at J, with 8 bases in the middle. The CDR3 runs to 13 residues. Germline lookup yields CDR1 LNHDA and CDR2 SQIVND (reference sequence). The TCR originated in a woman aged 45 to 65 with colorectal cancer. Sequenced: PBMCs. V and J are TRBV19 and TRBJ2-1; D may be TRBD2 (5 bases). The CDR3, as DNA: TGTGCCAGTAGGAGGGATCCCTACAATGAGCAGTTCTTC. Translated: CASRRDPYNEQFF.